This TCR beta chain was captured by sequencing in a study of CD8 T cells in ankylosing spondylitis. Study-level results: Clones tied to disease were said to be significantly enriched in matched ankylosing spondylitis synovial fluid. A TCR beta motif of under ten highly homologous variants seemed to mark ankylosing spondylitis blood. Past research had described some motif variants in reactive arthritis synovial fluid and blood.

Trimming removed 2 bases at V and 5 bases at J, with 15 bases between. Germline V gives CDR1 GTSNPN, CDR2 SVGIG (reference sequence). This CDR3 region has 14 residues. Comment on this clonotype: Its matching antigen is unknown.

Preparation of TCR beta libraries was done by quantitative 5'-RACE with molecular barcodes. A single record per CDR3 protein comes from TCRdb applying MiXCR to the 5' RACE reads. The table records about 450,000 distinct CDR3 sequences, roughly a quarter of them present only once. The chain is built from TRBV30 and TRBJ2-5, with no clear D. The specimen sequenced was blood, either unsorted or a sorted T cell fraction (not recorded which). This clonotype originated in a male donor with ankylosing spondylitis. In DNA form, the CDR3 reads TGTGCCTGGAGTCTAGGATCGGATTCGGAGACCCAGTACTTC. It encodes CAWSLGSDSETQYF.